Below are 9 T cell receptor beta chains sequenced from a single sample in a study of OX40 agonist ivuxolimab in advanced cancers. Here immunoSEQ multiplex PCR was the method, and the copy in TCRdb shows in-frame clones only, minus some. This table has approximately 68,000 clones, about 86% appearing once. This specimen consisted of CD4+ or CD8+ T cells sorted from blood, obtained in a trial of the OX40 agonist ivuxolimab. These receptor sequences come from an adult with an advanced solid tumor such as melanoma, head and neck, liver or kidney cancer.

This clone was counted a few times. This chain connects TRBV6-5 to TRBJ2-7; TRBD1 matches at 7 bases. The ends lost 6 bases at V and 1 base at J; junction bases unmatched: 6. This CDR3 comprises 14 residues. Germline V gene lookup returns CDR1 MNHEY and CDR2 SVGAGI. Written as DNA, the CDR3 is TGTGCCAGCAGCCCCCGGGACAGTTCCTACGAGCAGTACTTC. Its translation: CASSPRDSSYEQYF.

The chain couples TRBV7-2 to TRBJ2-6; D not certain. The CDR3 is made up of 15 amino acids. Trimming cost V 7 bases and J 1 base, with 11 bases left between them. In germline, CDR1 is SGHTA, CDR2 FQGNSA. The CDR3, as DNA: TGTGCCAGCACCTACGTCGGGTCTGGGGCCAACGTCCTGACTTTC. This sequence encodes CASTYVGSGANVLTF.

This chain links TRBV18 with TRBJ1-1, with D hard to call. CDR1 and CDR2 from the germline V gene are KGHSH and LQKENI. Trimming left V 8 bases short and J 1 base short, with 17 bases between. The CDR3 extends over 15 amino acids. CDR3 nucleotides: TGTGCCAGCCTACCACCCTATTCTAAGAACACTGAAGCTTTCTTT. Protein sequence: CASLPPYSKNTEAFF.

The CDR3 loop reads CASSLESEETQYF. CDR3 DNA sequence: TGTGCCAGCAGCTTAGAAAGTGAAGAGACCCAGTACTTC. The V call is TRBV7-2, the J call TRBJ2-5; D ambiguous. This CDR3 contains 13 residues. Trimming cost V 1 base and J 3 bases, with 6 bases left between them. From germline, CDR1 is SGHTA and CDR2 FQGNSA. Complete variable domain (other parts from reference TRBV7-2 and TRBJ2-5): GAGVSQSPSNKVTEKGKDVELRCDPISGHTALYWYRQSLGQGLEFLIYFQGNSAPDKSGLPSDRFSAERTGGSVSTLTIQRTQQEDSAVYLCASSLESEETQYFGPGTRLLVL.

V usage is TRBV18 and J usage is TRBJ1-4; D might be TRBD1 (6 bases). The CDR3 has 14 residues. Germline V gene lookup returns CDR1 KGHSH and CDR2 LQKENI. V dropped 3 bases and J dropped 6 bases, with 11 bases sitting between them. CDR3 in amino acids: CASSPQGKDEKLFF. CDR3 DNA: TGTGCCAGCTCACCCCAGGGGAAGGATGAAAAACTGTTTTTT.

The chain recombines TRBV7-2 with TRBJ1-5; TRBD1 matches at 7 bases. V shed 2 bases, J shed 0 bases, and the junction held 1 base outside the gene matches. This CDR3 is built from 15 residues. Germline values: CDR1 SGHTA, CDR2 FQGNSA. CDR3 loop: CASSLQGGSNQPQHF. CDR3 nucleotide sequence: TGTGCCAGCAGCTTACAGGGGGGTAGCAATCAGCCCCAGCATTTT.

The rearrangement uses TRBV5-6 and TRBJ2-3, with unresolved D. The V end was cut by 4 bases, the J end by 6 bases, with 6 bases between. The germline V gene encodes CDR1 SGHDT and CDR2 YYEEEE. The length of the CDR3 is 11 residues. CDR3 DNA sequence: TGTGCCAGCAGCCTGGTTGATACGCAGTATTTT. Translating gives CASSLVDTQYF.

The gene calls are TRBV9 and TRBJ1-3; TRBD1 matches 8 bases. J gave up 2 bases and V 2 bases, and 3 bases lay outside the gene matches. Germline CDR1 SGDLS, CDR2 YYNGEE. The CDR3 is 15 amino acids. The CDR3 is CASSVDRAPGNTIYF. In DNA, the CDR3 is TGTGCCAGCAGCGTGGACAGGGCCCCTGGAAACACCATATATTTT. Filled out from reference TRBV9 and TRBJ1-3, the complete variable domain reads DSGVTQTPKHLITATGQRVTLRCSPRSGDLSVYWYQQSLDQGLQFLIQYYNGEERAKGNILERFSAQQFPDLHSELNLSSLELGDSALYFCASSVDRAPGNTIYFGEGSWLTVV.

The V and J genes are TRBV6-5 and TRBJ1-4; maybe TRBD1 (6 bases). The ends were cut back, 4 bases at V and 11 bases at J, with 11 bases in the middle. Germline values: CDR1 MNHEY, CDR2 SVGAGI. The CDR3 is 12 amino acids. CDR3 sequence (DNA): TGTGCCAGCAGTTGCATCAGGGGCAAACTGTTTTTT. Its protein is CASSCIRGKLFF.